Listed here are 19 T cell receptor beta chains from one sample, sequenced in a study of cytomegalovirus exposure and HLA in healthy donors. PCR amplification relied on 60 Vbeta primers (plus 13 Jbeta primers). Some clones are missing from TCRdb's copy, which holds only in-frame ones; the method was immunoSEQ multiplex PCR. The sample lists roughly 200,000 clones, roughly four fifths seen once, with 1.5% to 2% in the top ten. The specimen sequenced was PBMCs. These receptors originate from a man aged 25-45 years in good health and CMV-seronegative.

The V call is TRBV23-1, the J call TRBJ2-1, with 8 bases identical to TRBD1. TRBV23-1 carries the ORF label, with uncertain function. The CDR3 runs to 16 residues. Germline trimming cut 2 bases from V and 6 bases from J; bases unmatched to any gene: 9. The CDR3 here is CASSQPGQGKCNEQFF. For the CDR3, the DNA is TGCGCCAGCAGTCAACCTGGACAGGGCAAATGCAATGAGCAGTTCTTC.

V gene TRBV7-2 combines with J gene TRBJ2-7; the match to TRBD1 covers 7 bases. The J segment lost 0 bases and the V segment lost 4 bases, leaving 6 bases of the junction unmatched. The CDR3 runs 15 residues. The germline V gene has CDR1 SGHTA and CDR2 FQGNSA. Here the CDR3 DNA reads TGTGCCAGCAGCTATGGACAGGTGATCTCCTACGAGCAGTACTTC. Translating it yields CASSYGQVISYEQYF.

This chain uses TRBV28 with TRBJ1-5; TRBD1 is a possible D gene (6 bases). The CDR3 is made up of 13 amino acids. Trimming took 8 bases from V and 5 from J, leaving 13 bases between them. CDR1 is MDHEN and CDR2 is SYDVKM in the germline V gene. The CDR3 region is CASGSGGHQPQHF. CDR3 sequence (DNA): TGTGCCAGCGGGAGCGGGGGGCATCAGCCCCAGCATTTT.

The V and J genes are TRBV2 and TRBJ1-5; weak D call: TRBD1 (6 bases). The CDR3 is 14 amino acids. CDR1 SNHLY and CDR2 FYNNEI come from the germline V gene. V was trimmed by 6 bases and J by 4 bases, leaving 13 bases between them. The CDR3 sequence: CASRIGQTNQPQHF. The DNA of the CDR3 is TGTGCCAGCAGGATAGGACAGACGAATCAGCCCCAGCATTTT.

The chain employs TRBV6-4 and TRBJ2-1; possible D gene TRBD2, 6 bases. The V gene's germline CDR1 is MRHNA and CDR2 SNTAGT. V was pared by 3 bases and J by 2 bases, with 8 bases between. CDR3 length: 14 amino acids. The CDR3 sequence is CASSEPGAYNEQFF. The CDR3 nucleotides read TGTGCCAGCAGTGAACCGGGAGCCTACAATGAGCAGTTCTTC.

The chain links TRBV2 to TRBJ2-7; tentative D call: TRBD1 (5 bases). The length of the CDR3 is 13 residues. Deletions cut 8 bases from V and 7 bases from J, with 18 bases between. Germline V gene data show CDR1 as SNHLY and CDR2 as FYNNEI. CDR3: CASCPQGLGEQYF. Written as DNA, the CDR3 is TGTGCCAGCTGCCCCCAGGGTTTGGGGGAGCAGTACTTC. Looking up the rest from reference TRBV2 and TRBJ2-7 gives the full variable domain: EPEVTQTPSHQVTQMGQEVILRCVPISNHLYFYWYRQILGQKVEFLVSFYNNEISEKSEIFDDQFSVERPDGSNFTLKIRSTKLEDSAMYFCASCPQGLGEQYFGPGTRLTVT.

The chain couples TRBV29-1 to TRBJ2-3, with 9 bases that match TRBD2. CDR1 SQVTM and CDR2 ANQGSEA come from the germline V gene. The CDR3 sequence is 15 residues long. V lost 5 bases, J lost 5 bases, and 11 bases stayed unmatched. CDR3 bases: TGCAGCGTTTCCGGACTAGCGCGAGGGATAGATACGCAGTATTTT. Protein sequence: CSVSGLARGIDTQYF.

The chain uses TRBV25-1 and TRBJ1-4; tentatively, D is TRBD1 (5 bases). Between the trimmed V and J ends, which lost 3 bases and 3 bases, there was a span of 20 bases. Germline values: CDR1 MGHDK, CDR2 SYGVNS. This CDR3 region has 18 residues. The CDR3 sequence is CASSDQHSPGAANEKLFF. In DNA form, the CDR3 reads TGTGCCAGCAGTGATCAACACAGCCCTGGGGCAGCTAATGAAAAACTGTTTTTT.

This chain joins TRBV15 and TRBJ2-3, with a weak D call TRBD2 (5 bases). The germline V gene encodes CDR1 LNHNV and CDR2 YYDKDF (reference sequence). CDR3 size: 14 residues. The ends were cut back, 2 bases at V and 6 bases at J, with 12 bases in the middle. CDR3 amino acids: CATSRSSPGDTQYF. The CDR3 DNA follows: TGTGCCACCAGCAGATCCTCTCCGGGGGATACGCAGTATTTT.

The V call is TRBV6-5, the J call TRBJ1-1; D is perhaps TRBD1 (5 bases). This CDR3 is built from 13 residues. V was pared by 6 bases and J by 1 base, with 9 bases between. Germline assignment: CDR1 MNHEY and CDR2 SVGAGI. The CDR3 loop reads CASRAQGNTEAFF. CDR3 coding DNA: TGTGCCAGCAGGGCCCAGGGGAACACTGAAGCTTTCTTT.

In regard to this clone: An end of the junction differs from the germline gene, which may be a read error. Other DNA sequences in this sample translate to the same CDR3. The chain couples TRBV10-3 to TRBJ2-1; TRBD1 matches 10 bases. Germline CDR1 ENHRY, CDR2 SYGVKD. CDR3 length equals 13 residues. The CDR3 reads CAISRDRGNEQFF. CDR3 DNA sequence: TGCGCCATCAGCCGGGACAGGGGCAATGAGCAGTTCTTC.

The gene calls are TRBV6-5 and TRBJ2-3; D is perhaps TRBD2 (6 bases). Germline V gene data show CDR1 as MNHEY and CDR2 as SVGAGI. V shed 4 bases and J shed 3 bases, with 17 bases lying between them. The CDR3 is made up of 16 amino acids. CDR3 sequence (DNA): TGTGCCAGCAGTTCGCCCCGGGACTCCTTAACAGATACGCAGTATTTT. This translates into CASSSPRDSLTDTQYF.

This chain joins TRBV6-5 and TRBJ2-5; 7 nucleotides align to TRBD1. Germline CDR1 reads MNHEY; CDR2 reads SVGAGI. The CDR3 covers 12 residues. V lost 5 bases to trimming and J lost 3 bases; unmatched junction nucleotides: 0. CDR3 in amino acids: CASSQGEETQYF. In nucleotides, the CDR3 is TGTGCCAGCAGTCAGGGGGAAGAGACCCAGTACTTC.

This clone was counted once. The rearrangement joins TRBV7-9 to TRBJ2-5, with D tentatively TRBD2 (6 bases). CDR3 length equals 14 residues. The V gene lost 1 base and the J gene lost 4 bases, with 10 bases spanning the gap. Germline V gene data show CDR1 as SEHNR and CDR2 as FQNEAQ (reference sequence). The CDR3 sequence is CASSLGGLRETQYF. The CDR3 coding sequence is TGTGCCAGCAGCTTAGGGGGACTCCGAGAGACCCAGTACTTC.

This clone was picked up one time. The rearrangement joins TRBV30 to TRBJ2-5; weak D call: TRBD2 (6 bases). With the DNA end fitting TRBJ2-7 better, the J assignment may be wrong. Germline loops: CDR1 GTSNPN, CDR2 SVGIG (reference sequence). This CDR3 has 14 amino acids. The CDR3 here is CAWTLGGDSYEQYF. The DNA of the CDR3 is TGTGCCTGGACCCTTGGAGGGGACTCCTACGAGCAGTACTTC.

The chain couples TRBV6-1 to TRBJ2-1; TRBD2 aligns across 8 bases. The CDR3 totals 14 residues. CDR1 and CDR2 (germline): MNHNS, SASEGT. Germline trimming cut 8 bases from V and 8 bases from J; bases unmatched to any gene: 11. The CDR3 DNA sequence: TGTGCCAGCTCGGGACTAGGGGTTTCGGATGAGCAGTTCTTC. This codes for CASSGLGVSDEQFF.

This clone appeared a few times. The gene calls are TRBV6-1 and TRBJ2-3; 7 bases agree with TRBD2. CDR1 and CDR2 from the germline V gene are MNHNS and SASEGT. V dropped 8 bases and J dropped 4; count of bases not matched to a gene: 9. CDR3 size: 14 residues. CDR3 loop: CASARRELADTQYF. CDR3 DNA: TGTGCCAGCGCTCGGCGGGAGTTGGCAGATACGCAGTATTTT.

CDR3 sequence (DNA): TGTGCCAGCAGCGAAACCGGGACAGGGAAGGGAAAACTGTTTTTT. Amino acid sequence: CASSETGTGKGKLFF. V gene TRBV11-2 combines with J gene TRBJ1-4, with 9 bases matching TRBD1. This CDR3 contains 15 residues. CDR1 and CDR2 from the germline V gene are SGHAT and FQNNGV. Unmatched junction bases numbered 11, after V lost 5 bases and J lost 10 bases.

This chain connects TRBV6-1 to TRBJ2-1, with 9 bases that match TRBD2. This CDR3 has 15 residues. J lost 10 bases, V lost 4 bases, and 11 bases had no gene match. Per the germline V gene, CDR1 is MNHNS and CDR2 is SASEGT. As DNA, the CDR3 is TGTGCCAGCAGTGGGGCTAGCGGGGCCCCGGGGGAGCAGTTCTTC. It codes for CASSGASGAPGEQFF.